The TCR beta chain described here comes from a study of blood T cell repertoires in COVID-19. The CDR3 has 13 residues. The V gene end was trimmed by 10 bases and the J gene end by 7 bases; junction bases not matched to a gene: 9. Germline V lookup: CDR1 SGHAT, CDR2 FQNNGV. In the original workflow: Reference gene primer amplification yielded estimated nucleated cell counts. Using immunoSEQ multiplex PCR, the repertoire was profiled, and TCRdb retains in-frame clones only, with some absent. The V and J calls and clone size were taken over from that table, and D and trimming were inferred from the DNA. Found here are over 100,000 clones, over 65% of them singletons; the top ten hold approximately 26%.

The receptor comes from a man in his 60s with acute or convalescent COVID-19. The chain carries TRBV11-2 and TRBJ2-5; 10 bases are a match to TRBD1. Sequencing was done on a sample of peripheral blood. CDR3 DNA: TGTGCCACAGGACAGGGGGGTGTCAGGACCCAGTACTTC. Translated, it gives CATGQGGVRTQYF.